The 27 T cell receptor beta chains listed next were all sequenced from one sample in a study of human T cells and chemical hapten exposure. One entry per CDR3 protein, called by TCRdb with MiXCR from the RACE reads. The sample includes 65,000 to 90,000 distinct CDR3 sequences, 6.5% to 8% seen only once; the top ten take 1% to 1.5%. Noted time point: patch test 2, 6 weeks after DPC sensitization. Treatment described: therapeutic diphenylcyclopropenone sensitization with weekly scalp DPC. The specimen was whole blood, collected in connection with sensitization to the hapten diphenylcyclopropenone (DPC). All receptors derive from a woman aged 30 to 39 with alopecia areata. Some clones in this sample may be carry-over from other donors' samples.

In this sample, this clonotype turned up many times. The gene calls are TRBV29-1 and TRBJ1-1; D unresolved. The germline CDR1 and CDR2 sequences are SQVTM and ANQGSEA. V shed 5 bases and J shed 2 bases, with 9 bases lying between them. The CDR3 is 12 residues long. The CDR3 reads CSVSQSNTEAFF. The CDR3 DNA reads TGCAGCGTTTCTCAGTCTAACACTGAAGCTTTCTTT.

The DNA of the CDR3 is TGCGCCAGCAGCTTGGAAGGTCAGGGGTTGGATCAGCAGTACTTC. This sequence encodes CASSLEGQGLDQQYF. The gene calls are TRBV5-1 and TRBJ2-7, with D tentatively TRBD1 (6 bases). This CDR3 contains 15 residues. CDR1 and CDR2 from the germline V gene are SGHRS and YFSETQ. V was pared by 0 bases and J by 8 bases, with 18 bases between.

This clonotype was observed at least ten times. The V gene is TRBV29-1, the J gene TRBJ2-7; the match to TRBD2 covers 8 bases. Germline CDR1 is SQVTM and CDR2 is ANQGSEA. The J segment lost 2 bases and the V segment lost 6 bases, leaving 12 bases of the junction unmatched. This CDR3 spans 15 amino acids. CDR3 in amino acids: CSVVRGEGLAYEQYF. The CDR3 DNA reads as TGCAGCGTGGTAAGAGGTGAGGGACTAGCCTACGAGCAGTACTTC.

This clonotype appeared many times. The chain employs TRBV5-1 and TRBJ1-1; D is ambiguous. Per germline, CDR1 SGHRS and CDR2 YFSETQ. The CDR3 totals 13 residues. V dropped 4 bases and J dropped 4 bases, with 11 bases sitting between them. DNA for the CDR3: TGCGCCAGCAGCCTACCGCAAGGCACTGAAGCTTTCTTT. Residues: CASSLPQGTEAFF.

This clonotype was detected a few times. The chain couples TRBV6-1 to TRBJ2-1, with D perhaps matching TRBD1 (5 bases). The germline CDR1 and CDR2 sequences are MNHNS and SASEGT. With 8 bases removed from V and 4 bases from J, the gap between germline ends came to 12 bases. CDR3 length equals 13 residues. The DNA of the CDR3 is TGTGCCAGCCTGTCGGACAATTACAATGAGCAGTTCTTC. Residues: CASLSDNYNEQFF.

V is TRBV5-1 and J is TRBJ1-2; 9 nucleotides match TRBD1. The germline V gene encodes CDR1 SGHRS and CDR2 YFSETQ. The junction had 10 bases not matched to a gene; V was cut back by 2 bases and J by 2 bases. The CDR3 loop spans 17 amino acids. CDR3 protein: CASSLSSQGTGNYGYTF. DNA for the CDR3: TGCGCCAGCAGCTTATCTTCCCAAGGGACAGGGAACTATGGCTACACCTTC.

This clonotype has a count of ten or more. The chain couples TRBV6-5 to TRBJ1-2, with 8 nucleotides matching TRBD1. Unmatched junction bases numbered 9, after V lost 4 bases and J lost 5 bases. The germline CDR1 and CDR2 sequences are MNHEY and SVGAGI. The CDR3 extends over 15 amino acids. Written as DNA, the CDR3 is TGTGCCAGCAGTTCCCGGACAGGGAAAGGGTATGGCTACACCTTC. It encodes CASSSRTGKGYGYTF.

The chain couples TRBV27 to TRBJ1-5; D gene ambiguous. Germline values: CDR1 MNHEY, CDR2 SMNVEV (reference sequence). This CDR3 has 14 residues. Deletions cut 3 bases from V and 1 base from J, with 7 bases between. CDR3 nucleotide sequence: TGTGCCAGCAGTTTTTTAGGAAGCAATCAGCCCCAGCATTTT. This encodes CASSFLGSNQPQHF.

There are many counts of this clonotype. The chain combines TRBV7-9 with TRBJ2-4; 7 nucleotides align to TRBD1. The CDR3 consists of 16 residues. The ends lost 4 bases at V and 8 bases at J; junction bases unmatched: 14. Looked up from germline, CDR1 is SEHNR and CDR2 is FQNEAQ (reference sequence). CDR3 DNA sequence: TGTGCCAGCAGCTATGGACAGGCGGCGGACTTTCACATTCAGTACTTC. It is translated as CASSYGQAADFHIQYF.

Ten or more counts support this clonotype. The V gene is TRBV7-2, the J gene TRBJ1-5; D possibly corresponds to TRBD1 (6 bases). V lost 5 bases and J 3 bases, leaving 11 bases between the germline ends. The germline V gene encodes CDR1 SGHTA and CDR2 FQGNSA. The CDR3 covers 14 residues. CDR3 sequence (DNA): TGTGCCAGCAGCCAGGACAGCTCCAATCAGCCCCAGCATTTT. Translated: CASSQDSSNQPQHF. Full variable domain (remainder filled in from reference TRBV7-2 and TRBJ1-5): GAGVSQSPSNKVTEKGKDVELRCDPISGHTALYWYRQSLGQGLEFLIYFQGNSAPDKSGLPSDRFSAERTGGSVSTLTIQRTQQEDSAVYLCASSQDSSNQPQHFGDGTRLSIL.

Regarding this clonotype: Given a much more abundant clone one base away, this may be a read error. The chain carries TRBV19 and TRBJ2-3; no clear D gene. CDR1 is LNHDA and CDR2 is SQIVND in the germline V gene (reference sequence). V was shortened by 3 bases and J by 2 bases, with 9 bases between the two germline ends. The CDR3 is 14 residues long. This chain's CDR3 is CASSIPLFTDTQYF. The CDR3 nucleotides read TGTGCCAGTAGTATTCCACTGTTCACAGATACGCAGTATTTT.

This clonotype was seen at least ten times. The genes are TRBV15 and TRBJ1-1, with D hard to call. V lost 6 bases and J lost 1, with 9 bases in between. Looked up from germline, CDR1 is LNHNV and CDR2 is YYDKDF (reference sequence). CDR3 length: 13 residues. CDR3: CATSSPWNTEAFF. In DNA, the CDR3 is TGTGCCACCAGTAGCCCCTGGAACACTGAAGCTTTCTTT.

This clonotype has just a few counts. This chain links TRBV11-2 with TRBJ1-1, with unresolved D. The V end lost 2 bases, the J end lost 1 base, and 11 bases lay between the germline ends. The CDR3 totals 15 residues. Germline V gene sequence: CDR1 SGHAT, CDR2 FQNNGV. DNA for the CDR3: TGTGCCAGCAGCTTAATATCTGCTTCGAACACTGAAGCTTTCTTT. Protein: CASSLISASNTEAFF.

This clonotype was seen a handful of times. The chain has TRBV7-9 and TRBJ1-1; 7 nucleotides line up with TRBD1. CDR3 length: 13 residues. Germline lookup yields CDR1 SEHNR and CDR2 FQNEAQ (reference sequence). V was pared by 2 bases and J by 8 bases, with 5 bases of the junction left unmatched. The CDR3 region has the DNA TGTGCCAGCAGCTTACCACCGGGACAGGAAGCTTTCTTT. Translated, it gives CASSLPPGQEAFF.

A few counts support this clonotype. The chain recombines TRBV2 with TRBJ2-3; 8 positions match TRBD2. Per the germline V gene, CDR1 is SNHLY and CDR2 is FYNNEI. The CDR3 sequence is 14 residues long. V lost 11 bases to trimming and J lost 1 base; unmatched junction nucleotides: 8. CDR3 protein: CAFRPREGTDTQYF. The DNA of the CDR3 is TGTGCCTTCAGGCCGCGGGAGGGCACAGATACGCAGTATTTT.

In its sample, this clonotype was seen a few times. V is TRBV12-3 or TRBV12-4 and J is TRBJ1-5; TRBD1 aligns across 9 bases. The CDR3 length is 17 residues. The V segment lost 3 bases and the J segment 4 bases; nucleotides outside the gene matches: 10. CDR3 protein: CASSFVPDRGFNQPQHF. In DNA form, the CDR3 reads TGTGCCAGCAGTTTCGTCCCGGACAGGGGTTTTAATCAGCCCCAGCATTTT.

This chain uses TRBV6-2 or TRBV6-3 with TRBJ2-1; maybe TRBD2 (6 bases). Germline CDR1 reads MNHEY; CDR2 reads SVGEGT. The ends were cut back, 7 bases at V and 0 bases at J, with 13 bases in the middle. CDR3 length equals 15 residues. This CDR3 reads CASIKDYGSYNEQFF. CDR3 nucleotides: TGTGCCAGCATTAAGGACTACGGCTCCTACAATGAGCAGTTCTTC.

On this clonotype itself: A read error may produce the germline difference seen at one junction end. The V gene is TRBV12-3 or TRBV12-4, the J gene TRBJ1-5, with 9 nucleotides matching TRBD1. The CDR3 is 14 amino acids. The CDR3 DNA reads TGTGTCAGCAGTTCGGGGACAGGGTATCAGCCCCAGCATTTT. This encodes CVSSSGTGYQPQHF.

The chain joins TRBV7-9 to TRBJ2-3; TRBD1 aligns across 8 bases. Germline CDR1 SEHNR, CDR2 FQNEAQ (reference sequence). CDR3 size: 13 residues. The junction had 3 bases not matched to a gene; V was cut back by 5 bases and J by 5 bases. The CDR3 region has the DNA TGTGCCAGCAGCGGGACAGGCGGAGATACGCAGTATTTT. This encodes CASSGTGGDTQYF.

This clonotype appeared many times. The chain combines TRBV29-1 with TRBJ2-5; D may correspond to TRBD1 or TRBD2 (5 bases each). This CDR3 spans 11 amino acids. Trimming removed 4 bases at V and 5 bases at J, with 8 bases between. The V gene's germline CDR1 is SQVTM and CDR2 ANQGSEA. The CDR3 bases are TGCAGCGTTGGAGAGGGGGAGACCCAGTACTTC. This gives the protein CSVGEGETQYF.

This clonotype was counted between two and nine times. The genes are TRBV20-1 and TRBJ2-1; the D call may be TRBD1 or TRBD2 (5 bases each). Trimming took off 5 bases at V and 0 bases at J, with 17 bases between the two ends. The CDR3 is 16 amino acids. Per the germline V gene, CDR1 is DFQATT and CDR2 is SNEGSKA (reference sequence). CDR3: CSALSTGASSYNEQFF. DNA for the CDR3: TGCAGTGCTCTCTCAACCGGGGCCAGCTCCTACAATGAGCAGTTCTTC.

This clonotype appeared many times. The chain uses TRBV6-6 and TRBJ2-2, with 11 positions matching TRBD2. The CDR3 totals 17 residues. Germline loops: CDR1 MNHNY, CDR2 SVGAGI (reference sequence). V shed 3 bases and J 3 bases; nucleotides not matched to a gene: 6. CDR3 in amino acids: CASSYPSGGQDTGELFF. As DNA, the CDR3 is TGTGCCAGCAGTTATCCTAGCGGGGGGCAGGACACCGGGGAGCTGTTTTTT.

For this clonotype: Its ends do not fully match the called genes, so a read error is possible. This rearrangement joins TRBV5-1 to TRBJ1-2; 9 nucleotides line up with TRBD1. The CDR3 contains 15 residues. CDR1 is SGHRS, CDR2 YFSETQ, per germline. CDR3 bases: TGCGCCAGCAGCTCCCTAACAGGGGGCAGCTATGGCTACAACTTC. The encoded protein is CASSSLTGGSYGYNF. The full variable domain, with the rest looked up from reference TRBV5-1 and TRBJ1-2, is KAGVTQTPRYLIKTRGQQVTLSCSPISGHRSVSWYQQTPGQGLQFLFEYFSETQRNKGNFPGRFSGRQFSNSRSEMNVSTLELGDSALYLCASSSLTGGSYGYNFGSGTRLTVV.

There are many counts of this clonotype. The chain recombines TRBV5-5 with TRBJ1-2; the D is unclear. The V gene's germline CDR1 is SGHKS and CDR2 YYEKEE (reference sequence). Trimming cost V 0 bases and J 2 bases, with 11 bases left between them. The CDR3 is made up of 15 amino acids. The CDR3, as DNA: TGTGCCAGCAGCTTGGCCAGTGGAATCAACTATGGCTACACCTTC. Protein sequence: CASSLASGINYGYTF.

This clonotype was seen once. The J gene is TRBJ1-2, the V gene TRBV30, with 7 positions matching TRBD1. The CDR3 totals 12 residues. The V gene's germline CDR1 is GTSNPN and CDR2 SVGIG (reference sequence). Germline trimming cut 1 base from V and 8 bases from J; bases unmatched to any gene: 4. CDR3 nucleotide sequence: TGTGCCTGGAGTGCGACAGGGCTAGGCTACACCTTC. Its protein is CAWSATGLGYTF.

This clonotype has a handful of counts. The J gene is TRBJ1-6, the V gene TRBV4-2; TRBD1 aligns across 7 bases. J was trimmed by 7 bases and V by 4 bases; bases with no gene match: 4. Germline V gene data show CDR1 as LGHNA and CDR2 as YNFKEQ. This CDR3 region has 14 residues. The CDR3 bases are TGTGCCAGCAGCCCACAGGGGAACAATTCACCCCTCCACTTT. It translates to CASSPQGNNSPLHF.

This clonotype was seen a handful of times. The V gene is TRBV5-6, the J gene TRBJ2-7; D gene ambiguous. The CDR3 is made up of 11 amino acids. CDR1 and CDR2 (germline): SGHDT, YYEEEE. Trimming cost V 4 bases and J 7 bases, with 9 bases left between them. This chain's CDR3 is CASSRLGEQYF. CDR3 in DNA: TGTGCCAGCAGCCGGCTGGGGGAGCAGTACTTC.